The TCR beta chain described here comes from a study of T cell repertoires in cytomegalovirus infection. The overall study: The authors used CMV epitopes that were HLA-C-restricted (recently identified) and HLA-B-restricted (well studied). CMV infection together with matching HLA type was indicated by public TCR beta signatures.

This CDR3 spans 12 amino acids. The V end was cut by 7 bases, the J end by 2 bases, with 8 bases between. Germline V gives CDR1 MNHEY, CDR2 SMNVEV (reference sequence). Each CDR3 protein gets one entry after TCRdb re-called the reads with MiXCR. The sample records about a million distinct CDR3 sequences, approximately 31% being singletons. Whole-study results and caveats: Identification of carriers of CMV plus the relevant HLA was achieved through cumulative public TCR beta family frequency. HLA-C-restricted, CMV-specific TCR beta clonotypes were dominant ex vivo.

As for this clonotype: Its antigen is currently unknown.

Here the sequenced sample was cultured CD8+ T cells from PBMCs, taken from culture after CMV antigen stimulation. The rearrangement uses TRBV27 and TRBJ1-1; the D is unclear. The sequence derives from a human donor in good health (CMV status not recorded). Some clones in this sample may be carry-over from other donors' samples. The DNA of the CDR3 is TGTGCCAGCATTAGTAGTAACACTGAAGCTTTCTTT. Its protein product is CASISSNTEAFF.